Listed below are T cell receptor beta chains from one sample, sequenced in a study of radiation and T cells in renal cell carcinoma. The data were produced by immunoSEQ multiplex PCR, yet TCRdb's version contains in-frame clones alone and is incomplete. The sample records roughly 160,000 clones, less than 90% being singletons. The source was blood, collected from a patient whose treatment included radiotherapy and nephrectomy. The receptor set was obtained from a woman between 50 and 59 years old with renal cell carcinoma. Both conserved end residues are part of each CDR3. A D gene is named only where the DNA matches it firmly. Not every row has a clone size; where given, it reads once, few, many or a size class.

clone_size | j_call | d_call | v_call | cdr3_nt | cdr3_aa
. | TRBJ2-7 | . | TRBV19 | TGTGCCAGTAGTATGAGGCAATACTCCTACGAGCAGTACTTC | CASSMRQYSYEQYF
. | TRBJ1-2 | . | TRBV10-2 | TGCGCCAGCAGCCCGGGGGGTCCGTATGGCTACACCTTC | CASSPGGPYGYTF
. | TRBJ1-1 | . | TRBV7-2 | TGTGCCAGCAGCTTAGCGAGAACAGAGGAAGCTTTCTTT | CASSLARTEEAFF
once | TRBJ2-7 | . | TRBV10-3 | TGTGCCATCAGTGATGGCCCTTTTTACGAGCAGTACTTC | CAISDGPFYEQYF
. | TRBJ2-3 | . | TRBV5-1 | TGCGCCAGCAGCGGTGGGGGTACAGATACGCAGTATTTT | CASSGGGTDTQYF
. | TRBJ2-5 | TRBD1 | TRBV19 | TGTGCCAGTAGTATCCAGACAGGGGGACAAGAGACCCAGTACTTC | CASSIQTGGQETQYF
few | TRBJ2-5 | . | TRBV7-9 | TGTGCCAGCAGGGGCGGCAGGGCACAAGAGACCCAGTACTTC | CASRGGRAQETQYF
once | TRBJ1-5 | . | TRBV19 | TGTGCCAGCTCAGGGGTCAGGGGTATGCCCCAGCATTTT | CASSGVRGMPQHF
. | TRBJ2-5 | . | TRBV5-4 | TGTGCCAGCAGCAAACCGGGGCCTCAAGAGACCCAGTACTTC | CASSKPGPQETQYF
. | TRBJ1-2 | . | TRBV7-9 | TGTGCCAGCAGCTTAGTCGTAGCTAACTATGGCTACACCTTC | CASSLVVANYGYTF
. | TRBJ2-2 | . | TRBV5-4 | TGTGCCAGCAGCTTCCCCGGGACTCCCTCAGGCGGGGAGCTGTTTTTT | CASSFPGTPSGGELFF
few | TRBJ1-5 | . | TRBV6-1 | TGTGCCAGCATCATGGGCAATCAGCCCCAGCATTTT | CASIMGNQPQHF
. | TRBJ2-3 | . | TRBV19 | TGTGCCAGTAGTGTTACTGTGGCAGATACGCAGTATTTT | CASSVTVADTQYF
. | TRBJ2-6 | . | TRBV2 | TGTGCCAGCGGTATAGGAGTCCTAAGTGGGGCCAACGTCCTGACTTTC | CASGIGVLSGANVLTF